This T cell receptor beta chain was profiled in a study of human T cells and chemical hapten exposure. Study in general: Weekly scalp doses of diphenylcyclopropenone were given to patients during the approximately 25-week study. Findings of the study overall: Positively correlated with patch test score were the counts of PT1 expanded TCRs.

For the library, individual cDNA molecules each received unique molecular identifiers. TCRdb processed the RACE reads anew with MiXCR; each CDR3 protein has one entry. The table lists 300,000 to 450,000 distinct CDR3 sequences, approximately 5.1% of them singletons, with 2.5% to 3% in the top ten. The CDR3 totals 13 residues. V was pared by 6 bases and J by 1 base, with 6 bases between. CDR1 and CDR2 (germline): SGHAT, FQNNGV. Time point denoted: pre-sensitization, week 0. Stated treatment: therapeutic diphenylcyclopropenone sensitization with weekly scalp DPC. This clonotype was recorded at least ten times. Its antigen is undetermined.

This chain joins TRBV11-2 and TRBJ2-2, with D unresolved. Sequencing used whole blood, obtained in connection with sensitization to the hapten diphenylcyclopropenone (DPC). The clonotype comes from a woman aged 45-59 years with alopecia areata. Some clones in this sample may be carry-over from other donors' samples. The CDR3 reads CASRSRNTGELFF. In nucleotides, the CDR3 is TGTGCCAGCAGGTCGAGGAACACCGGGGAGCTGTTTTTT.